The present T cell receptor beta chain was sequenced within a study of beta chain features in type 1 diabetes (dated by TCRdb to the late 2010s). Notes on the research overall: Patients and healthy donors did not differ in mean age, gender distribution, total cell number or subset yield. The study compared the TCRB repertoires of sorted circulating CD4+ T cell subsets in recently diagnosed type 1 diabetes patients with those in matched healthy donors. Across all samples, approximately 100 million sorted cells were examined, and cell number per subset correlated strongly with RNA yield. Regulatory and stem cell-like memory subsets were obtained from only 8 patients and about eight healthy donors, while naive and central memory subsets were obtained from all 30 or so donors. Results the study describes overall, beyond this receptor: Because small numbers of individuals were included in the HLA sub-analyses, any influence of HLA type on TCRB rearrangement was left unresolved. The naive, central memory and regulatory TCRB repertoires appeared to resemble one another more closely among patients than among healthy donors. PCR may preferentially amplify shorter templates, but because patient and control samples were amplified and corrected together, any resulting skew would affect both groups equally. Because cDNA was sequenced instead of genomic DNA, highly expressing activated cells could be over-represented, though the groups showed no difference in activation or CD3 levels. Patients with type 1 diabetes made fewer insertions and deleted more nucleotides at VDJ recombination sites, implying thymic rearrangement abnormalities. Type 1 diabetes patients showed a moderate but significant shortening of TCRB CDR3 length in all four CD4+ subsets.

The entire isolated RNA was reverse transcribed using the High Capacity cDNA Reverse Transcription Kit, and thus expressed TCRB transcripts were sequenced. Naive, central memory and regulatory T cell samples underwent deep immunoSEQ sequencing, averaging approximately 3.3 million total reads per sample. Sorted cells were lysed in RLT buffer, and RNA was extracted using DNase-treated RNeasy Micro or Mini kits according to cell number. Each cell subset was processed separately to prevent cross-contamination, with patient and healthy donor samples processed together. The immunoSEQ multiplex PCR was used to amplify TCRB sequences from cDNA, generating 87-bp fragments that spanned the CDR3 region. The amplicons were sequenced using the Illumina HiSeq platform. The authors' analysis ran thus. PCR bias was computationally corrected using synthetic template baselines, reads within Hamming distance 2 were collapsed, and singletons that could not be merged were discarded. By aligning reads against IMGT, V, D and J genes, CDR3 length, and insertions or deletions at six rearrangement sites were assigned. Clonotype counts were normalized to sorted cell number within each subset before computing true diversity and Gini coefficients with the tcR R package. The overlap coefficient, calculated on TCRB nucleotide sequences, was used to quantify repertoire sharing. Out-of-frame TCRB sequences from naive cells were analyzed as a proxy for the pre-selection repertoire. TCRdb stores this immuneACCESS table with in-frame sequences only. Part of the clones is absent; in the studies checked, under half of the shortfall reflects unresolved V genes, and no reason is known for the rest. V, J and clone size derive from that table, while D and trimming were established from the DNA sequence. Counted in this sample were 900,000 or so clones; under 20% of them appeared once. Roughly 0.025% of the sample is held by the ten biggest clonotypes.

In this sample, this clone turned up a few times. The antigen this receptor binds is unknown. Base qualities are not recorded, but no much larger clone differs from it by a single base. V is cut back by 9 bases and J by 5 bases, with 9 bases in the junction unmatched. The CDR3 starts with the cysteine, ends with the phenylalanine, and has 14 residues. The sequence is cut down to CDR3 DNA, 42 bases in frame from base 1. Sequences MDHEN (CDR1) and SYDVKM (CDR2) are obtained from the germline V gene. Each donor gave one peripheral blood draw, averaging roughly 100 mL, which was collected into heparinised tubes. Naive, central memory, regulatory and stem cell-like memory CD4+ T cells were sorted on a BD FACSAria II using a panel including CD45RO, CCR7, CD25, CD127, CD95 and CD27. Purity was above 98% for every sorted population. PBMCs were separated immediately by Lymphoprep density gradient centrifugation and were stained directly, without being cultured. Samples were stained and sorted in pairs, with one healthy donor and one patient per experiment, so that batch effects were minimized.

Sequencing was done on a sample of naive CD4+ T cells from blood. Interpreted using the paper, the cell subset or site label stands for: true naive CD4+ T cells. The chain is encoded by TRBV28 joined to TRBJ1-5, and TRBD1 aligns with 8 junction nucleotides. This clonotype was obtained from a woman younger than 30 in good health. CDR3 reads: CASRLGQGYQPQHF. The DNA reads as follows: TGTGCCAGTCGACTCGGACAGGGCTATCAGCCCCAGCATTTT.